The T cell receptor (beta chain) described here comes from a study of cytomegalovirus exposure and HLA in healthy donors. Whole-study context: The same platform was used for the 130 or so validation repertoires as for the 666 first-cohort repertoires, as reported in a later analysis. Whole-study findings and limits: Most TCRs appeared rarely, but some public TCRs recurred in many donors. A few chains tied to CMV proved CMV antigen-specific in vitro. Subsequent analysis showed first-cohort TCR clusters tending to co-occur in 120 validation repertoires.

The ends lost 5 bases at V and 4 bases at J; junction bases unmatched: 3. CDR3 length equals 14 residues. The germline CDR1 and CDR2 sequences are MNHEY and SMNVEV (reference sequence). As to this clone: What it binds is not known.

Clones were read by immunoSEQ multiplex PCR, and TCRdb kept only the in-frame ones, dropping some. This sample yields about 130,000 clones, of which 85% to 90% are seen a single time; roughly 6.4% belongs to the top ten. The clonotype comes from a woman aged 25 to 45 in good health and CMV-seropositive. Sequenced input: PBMCs. This chain links TRBV27 with TRBJ2-7, with 12 positions matching TRBD1. CDR3 bases: TGTGCCAGCAGTGGGACAGGGGGCCCGTACGAGCAGTACTTC. This codes for CASSGTGGPYEQYF.